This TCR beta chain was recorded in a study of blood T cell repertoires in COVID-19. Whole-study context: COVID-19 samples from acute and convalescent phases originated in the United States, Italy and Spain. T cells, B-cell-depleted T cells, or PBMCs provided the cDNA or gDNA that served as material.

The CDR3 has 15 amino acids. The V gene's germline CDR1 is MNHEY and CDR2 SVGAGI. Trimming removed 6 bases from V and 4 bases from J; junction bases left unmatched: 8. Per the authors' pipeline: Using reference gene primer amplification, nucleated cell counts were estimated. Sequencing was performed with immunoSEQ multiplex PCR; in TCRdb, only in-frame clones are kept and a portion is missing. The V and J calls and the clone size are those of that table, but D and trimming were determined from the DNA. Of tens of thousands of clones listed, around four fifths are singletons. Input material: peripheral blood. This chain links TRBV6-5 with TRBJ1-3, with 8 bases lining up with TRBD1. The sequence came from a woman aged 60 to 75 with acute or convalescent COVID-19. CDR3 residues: CASRSDRVTGNTIYF. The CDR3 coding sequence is TGTGCCAGCAGGTCGGACAGGGTTACAGGAAACACCATATATTTT.